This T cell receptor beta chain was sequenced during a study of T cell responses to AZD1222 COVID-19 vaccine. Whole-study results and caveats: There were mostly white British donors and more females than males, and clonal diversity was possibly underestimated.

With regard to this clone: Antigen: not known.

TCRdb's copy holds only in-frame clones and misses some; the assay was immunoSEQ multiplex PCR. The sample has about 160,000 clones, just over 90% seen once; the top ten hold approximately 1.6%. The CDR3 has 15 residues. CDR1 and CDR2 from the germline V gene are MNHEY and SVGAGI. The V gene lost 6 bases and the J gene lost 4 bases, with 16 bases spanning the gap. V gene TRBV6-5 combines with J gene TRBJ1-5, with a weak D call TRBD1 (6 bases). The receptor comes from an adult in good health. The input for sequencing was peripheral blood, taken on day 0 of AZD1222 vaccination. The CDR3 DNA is TGTGCCAGCAGCCCGAGACAGGTTCGGAATCAGCCCCAGCATTTT. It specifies CASSPRQVRNQPQHF.